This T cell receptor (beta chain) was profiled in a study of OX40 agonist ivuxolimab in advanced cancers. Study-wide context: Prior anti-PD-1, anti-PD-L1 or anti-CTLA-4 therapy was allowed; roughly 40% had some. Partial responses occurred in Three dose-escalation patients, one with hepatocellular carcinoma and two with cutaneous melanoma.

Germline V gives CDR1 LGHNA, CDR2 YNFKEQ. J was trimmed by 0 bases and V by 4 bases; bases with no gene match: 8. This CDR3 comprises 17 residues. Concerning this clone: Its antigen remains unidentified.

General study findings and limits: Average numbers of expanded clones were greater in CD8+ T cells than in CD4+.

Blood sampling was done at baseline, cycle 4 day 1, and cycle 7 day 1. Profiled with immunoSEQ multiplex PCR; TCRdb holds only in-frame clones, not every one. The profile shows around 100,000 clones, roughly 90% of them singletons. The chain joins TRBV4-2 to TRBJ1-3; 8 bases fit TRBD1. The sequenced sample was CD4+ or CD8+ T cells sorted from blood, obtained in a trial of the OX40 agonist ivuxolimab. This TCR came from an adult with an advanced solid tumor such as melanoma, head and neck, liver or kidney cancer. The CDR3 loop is CASSPAAQGASGNTIYF. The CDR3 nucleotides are TGTGCCAGCAGCCCGGCGGCCCAGGGGGCCTCTGGAAACACCATATATTTT.